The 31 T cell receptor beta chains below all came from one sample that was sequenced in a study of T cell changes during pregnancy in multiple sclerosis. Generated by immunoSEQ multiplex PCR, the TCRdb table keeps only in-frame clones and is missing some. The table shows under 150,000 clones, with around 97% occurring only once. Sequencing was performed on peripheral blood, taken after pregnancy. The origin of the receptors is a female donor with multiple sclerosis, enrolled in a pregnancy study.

The CDR3 reads CSVLYRDRGYEQYF. CDR3 coding DNA: TGCAGCGTTCTGTACCGTGACAGGGGCTACGAGCAGTACTTC. The genes are TRBV29-1 and TRBJ2-7; 8 bases agree with TRBD1. This CDR3 is 14 amino acids long. Germline CDR1 is SQVTM and CDR2 is ANQGSEA. V gave up 5 bases and J gave up 3 bases; unmatched junction bases: 9.

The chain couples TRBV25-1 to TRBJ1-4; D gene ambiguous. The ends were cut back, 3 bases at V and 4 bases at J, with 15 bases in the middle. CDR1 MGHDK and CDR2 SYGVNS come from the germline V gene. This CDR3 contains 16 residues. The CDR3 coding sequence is TGTGCCAGCAGTGACTCGGAGGGTGGGAATAATGAAAAACTGTTTTTT. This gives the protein CASSDSEGGNNEKLFF.

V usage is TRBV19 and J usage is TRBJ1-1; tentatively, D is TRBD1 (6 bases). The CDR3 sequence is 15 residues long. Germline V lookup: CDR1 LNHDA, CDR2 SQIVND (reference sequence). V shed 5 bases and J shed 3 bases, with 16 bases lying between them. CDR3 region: CASSPRRGTYTEAFF. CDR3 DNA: TGTGCCAGTAGTCCTCGCAGGGGCACCTACACTGAAGCTTTCTTT.

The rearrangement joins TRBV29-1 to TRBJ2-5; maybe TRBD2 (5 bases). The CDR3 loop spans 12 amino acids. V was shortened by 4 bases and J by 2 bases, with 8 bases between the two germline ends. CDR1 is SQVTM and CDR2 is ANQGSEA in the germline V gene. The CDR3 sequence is CSVAAAQETQYF. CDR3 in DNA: TGCAGCGTTGCAGCGGCACAAGAGACCCAGTACTTC.

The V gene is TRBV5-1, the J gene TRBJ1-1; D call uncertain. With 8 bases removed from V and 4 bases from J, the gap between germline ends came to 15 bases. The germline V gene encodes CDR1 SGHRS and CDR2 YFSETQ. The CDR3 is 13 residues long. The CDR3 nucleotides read TGCGCCAGTGCGGCGGGAATGGGCACTGAAGCTTTCTTT. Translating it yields CASAAGMGTEAFF.

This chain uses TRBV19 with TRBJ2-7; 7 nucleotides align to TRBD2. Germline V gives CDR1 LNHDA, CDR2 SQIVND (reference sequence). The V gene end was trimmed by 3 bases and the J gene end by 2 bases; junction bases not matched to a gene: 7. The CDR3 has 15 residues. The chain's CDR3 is CASSMVLAPTYEQYF. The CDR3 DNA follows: TGTGCCAGTAGTATGGTACTAGCGCCCACCTACGAGCAGTACTTC.

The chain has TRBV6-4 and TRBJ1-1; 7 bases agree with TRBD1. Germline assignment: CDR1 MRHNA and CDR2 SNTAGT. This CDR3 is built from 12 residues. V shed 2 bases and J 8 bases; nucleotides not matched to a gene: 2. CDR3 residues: CASSDGTAEAFF. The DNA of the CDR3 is TGTGCCAGCAGTGACGGGACAGCCGAAGCTTTCTTT.

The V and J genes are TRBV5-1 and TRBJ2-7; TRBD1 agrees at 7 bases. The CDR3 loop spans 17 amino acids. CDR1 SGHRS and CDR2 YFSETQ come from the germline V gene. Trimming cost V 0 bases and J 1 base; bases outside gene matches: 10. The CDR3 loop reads CASSLGFPRQGSYEQYF. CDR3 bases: TGCGCCAGCAGCTTGGGCTTTCCTCGACAGGGATCCTACGAGCAGTACTTC. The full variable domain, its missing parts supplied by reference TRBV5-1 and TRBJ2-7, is KAGVTQTPRYLIKTRGQQVTLSCSPISGHRSVSWYQQTPGQGLQFLFEYFSETQRNKGNFPGRFSGRQFSNSRSEMNVSTLELGDSALYLCASSLGFPRQGSYEQYFGPGTRLTVT.

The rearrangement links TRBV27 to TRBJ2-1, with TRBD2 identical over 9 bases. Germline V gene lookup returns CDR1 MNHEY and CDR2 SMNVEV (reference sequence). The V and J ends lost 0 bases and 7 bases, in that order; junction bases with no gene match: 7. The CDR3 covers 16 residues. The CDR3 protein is CASSLSAGGAPNEQFF. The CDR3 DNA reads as TGTGCCAGCAGTTTATCGGCGGGAGGGGCACCTAATGAGCAGTTCTTC.

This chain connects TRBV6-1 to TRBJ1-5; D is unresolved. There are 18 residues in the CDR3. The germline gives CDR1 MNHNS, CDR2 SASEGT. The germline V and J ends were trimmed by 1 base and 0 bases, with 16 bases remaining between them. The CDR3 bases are TGTGCCAGCAGTGAAGGACATCACAGTGTTTATAGCAATCAGCCCCAGCATTTT. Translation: CASSEGHHSVYSNQPQHF.

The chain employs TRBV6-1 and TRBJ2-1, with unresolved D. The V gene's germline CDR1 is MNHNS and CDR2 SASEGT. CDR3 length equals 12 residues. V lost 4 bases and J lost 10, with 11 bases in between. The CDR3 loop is CASSGALREQFF. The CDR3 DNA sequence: TGTGCCAGCAGTGGGGCTCTACGAGAGCAGTTCTTC.

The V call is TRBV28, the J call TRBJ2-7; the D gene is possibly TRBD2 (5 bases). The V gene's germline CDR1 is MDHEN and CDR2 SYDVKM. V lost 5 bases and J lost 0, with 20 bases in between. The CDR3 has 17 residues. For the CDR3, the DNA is TGTGCCAGCAGTCTCTTCCCCGGCGGCGGGTCCTCCTACGAGCAGTACTTC. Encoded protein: CASSLFPGGGSSYEQYF.

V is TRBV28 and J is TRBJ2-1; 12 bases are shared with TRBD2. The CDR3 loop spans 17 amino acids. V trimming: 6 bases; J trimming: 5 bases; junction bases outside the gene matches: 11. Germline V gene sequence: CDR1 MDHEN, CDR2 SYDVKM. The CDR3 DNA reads TGTGCCAGCAGCCTGGGAGCGGGACTAGCGGGTAACAATGAGCAGTTCTTC. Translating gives CASSLGAGLAGNNEQFF.

The CDR3 is CASSLEEGLGTGELFF. The CDR3 region has the DNA TGTGCCAGCAGTTTGGAGGAGGGGCTCGGCACCGGGGAGCTGTTTTTT. The chain joins TRBV28 to TRBJ2-2; perhaps TRBD2 as D (6 bases). Deletions cut 3 bases from V and 4 bases from J, with 15 bases between. The V gene's germline CDR1 is MDHEN and CDR2 SYDVKM. The CDR3 runs to 16 residues.

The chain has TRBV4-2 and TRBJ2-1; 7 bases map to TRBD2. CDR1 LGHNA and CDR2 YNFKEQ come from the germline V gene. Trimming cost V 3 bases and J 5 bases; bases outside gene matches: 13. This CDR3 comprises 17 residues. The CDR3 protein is CASSQDGWRERDNEQFF. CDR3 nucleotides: TGTGCCAGCAGCCAGGATGGATGGCGGGAGCGGGACAATGAGCAGTTCTTC.

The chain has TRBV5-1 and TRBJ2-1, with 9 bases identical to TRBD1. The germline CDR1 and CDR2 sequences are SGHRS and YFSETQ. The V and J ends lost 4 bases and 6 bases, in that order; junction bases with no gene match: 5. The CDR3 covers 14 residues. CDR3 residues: CASSPGQGSNEQFF. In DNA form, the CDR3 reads TGCGCCAGCAGCCCAGGACAGGGGTCCAATGAGCAGTTCTTC.

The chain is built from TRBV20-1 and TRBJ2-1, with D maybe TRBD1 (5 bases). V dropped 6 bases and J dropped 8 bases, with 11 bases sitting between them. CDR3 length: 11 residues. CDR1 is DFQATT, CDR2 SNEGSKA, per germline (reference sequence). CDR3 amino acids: CSADKFDEQFF. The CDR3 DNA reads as TGCAGTGCGGACAAGTTTGATGAGCAGTTCTTC.

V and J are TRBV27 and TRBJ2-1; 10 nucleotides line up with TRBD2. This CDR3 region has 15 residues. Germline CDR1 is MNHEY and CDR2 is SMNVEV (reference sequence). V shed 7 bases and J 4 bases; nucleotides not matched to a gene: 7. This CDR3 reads CASTRLTSGYNEQFF. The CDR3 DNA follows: TGTGCCAGCACCCGCTTGACTAGCGGGTACAATGAGCAGTTCTTC.

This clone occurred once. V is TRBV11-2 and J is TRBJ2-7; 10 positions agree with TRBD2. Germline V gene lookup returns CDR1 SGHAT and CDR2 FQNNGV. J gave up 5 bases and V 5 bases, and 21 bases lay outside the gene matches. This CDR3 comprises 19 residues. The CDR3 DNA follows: TGTGCCAGCAGCCCACTTTGGGGTGAGGCTAGCGGGAGTTCGAACGAGCAGTACTTC. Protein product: CASSPLWGEASGSSNEQYF.

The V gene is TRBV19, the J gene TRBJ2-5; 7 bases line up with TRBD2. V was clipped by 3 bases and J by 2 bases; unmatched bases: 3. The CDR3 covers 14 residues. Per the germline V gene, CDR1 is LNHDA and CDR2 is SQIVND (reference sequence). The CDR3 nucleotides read TGTGCCAGTAGTATCGGGACTACACAAGAGACCCAGTACTTC. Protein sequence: CASSIGTTQETQYF.

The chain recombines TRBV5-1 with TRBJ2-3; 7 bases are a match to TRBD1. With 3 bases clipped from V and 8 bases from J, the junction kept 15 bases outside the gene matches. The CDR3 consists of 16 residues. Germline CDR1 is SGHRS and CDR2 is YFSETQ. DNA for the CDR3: TGCGCCAGCAGCTCCGGGACAGAGCTAACAGACGTTACGCAGTATTTT. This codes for CASSSGTELTDVTQYF.

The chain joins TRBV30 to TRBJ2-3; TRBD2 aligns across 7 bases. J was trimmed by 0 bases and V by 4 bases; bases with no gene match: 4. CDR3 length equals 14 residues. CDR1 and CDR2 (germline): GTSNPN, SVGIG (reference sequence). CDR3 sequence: CAWMASGSTDTQYF. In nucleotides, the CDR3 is TGTGCCTGGATGGCTAGCGGAAGCACAGATACGCAGTATTTT.

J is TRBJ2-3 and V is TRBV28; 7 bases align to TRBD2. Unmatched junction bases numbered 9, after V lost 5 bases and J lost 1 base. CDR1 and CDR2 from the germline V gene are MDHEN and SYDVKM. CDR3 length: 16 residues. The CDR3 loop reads CASSGGAGARTDTQYF. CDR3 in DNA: TGTGCCAGCAGTGGAGGGGCGGGAGCTCGCACAGATACGCAGTATTTT.

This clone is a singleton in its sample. This chain's CDR3 is CASSLGAGGNQPQHF. The CDR3 nucleotides are TGTGCCAGCAGTTTAGGAGCAGGGGGCAATCAGCCCCAGCATTTT. The rearrangement uses TRBV27 and TRBJ1-5, with D perhaps matching TRBD1 (6 bases). CDR1 and CDR2 (germline): MNHEY, SMNVEV (reference sequence). V was shortened by 2 bases and J by 2 bases, with 10 bases between the two germline ends. The CDR3 has 15 amino acids.

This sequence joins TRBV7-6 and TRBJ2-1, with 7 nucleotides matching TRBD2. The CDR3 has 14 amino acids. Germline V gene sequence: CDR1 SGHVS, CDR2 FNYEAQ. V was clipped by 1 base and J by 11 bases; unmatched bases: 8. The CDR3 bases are TGTGCCAGCAGCTTAGTGTCCGGGGGGATGAAGCAGTTCTTC. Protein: CASSLVSGGMKQFF.

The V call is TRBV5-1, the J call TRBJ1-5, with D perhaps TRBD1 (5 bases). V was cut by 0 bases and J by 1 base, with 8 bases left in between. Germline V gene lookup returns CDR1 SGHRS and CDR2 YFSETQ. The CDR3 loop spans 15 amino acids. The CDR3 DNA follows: TGCGCCAGCAGCTTGGGGGAGGGGAGCAATCAGCCCCAGCATTTT. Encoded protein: CASSLGEGSNQPQHF.

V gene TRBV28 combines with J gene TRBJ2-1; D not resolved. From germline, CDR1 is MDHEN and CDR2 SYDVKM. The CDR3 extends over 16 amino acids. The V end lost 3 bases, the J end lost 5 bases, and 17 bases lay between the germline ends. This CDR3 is CASSFSPLNQDNEQFF. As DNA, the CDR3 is TGTGCCAGCAGTTTTTCCCCATTAAACCAGGACAATGAGCAGTTCTTC.

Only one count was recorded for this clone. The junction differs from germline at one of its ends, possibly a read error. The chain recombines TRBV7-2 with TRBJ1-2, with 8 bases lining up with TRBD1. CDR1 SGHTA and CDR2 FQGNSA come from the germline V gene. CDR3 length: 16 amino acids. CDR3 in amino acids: CASTLVGTGGNYGYTF. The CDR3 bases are TGTGCCAGCACCTTAGTCGGGACAGGAGGTAACTATGGCTACACCTTC.

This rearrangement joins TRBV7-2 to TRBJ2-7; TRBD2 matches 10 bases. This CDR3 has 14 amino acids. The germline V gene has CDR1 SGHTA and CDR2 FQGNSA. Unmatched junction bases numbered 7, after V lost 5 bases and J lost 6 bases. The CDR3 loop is CASSPSGRAGEQYF. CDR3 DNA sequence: TGTGCCAGCAGCCCAAGCGGGAGGGCCGGCGAGCAGTACTTC.

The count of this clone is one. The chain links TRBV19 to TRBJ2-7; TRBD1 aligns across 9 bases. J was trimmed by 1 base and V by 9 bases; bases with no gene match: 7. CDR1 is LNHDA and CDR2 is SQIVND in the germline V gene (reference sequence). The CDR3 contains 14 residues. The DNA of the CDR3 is TGTGCCAGCGATTCCGGGACAGGGTCCTACGAGCAGTACTTC. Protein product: CASDSGTGSYEQYF.

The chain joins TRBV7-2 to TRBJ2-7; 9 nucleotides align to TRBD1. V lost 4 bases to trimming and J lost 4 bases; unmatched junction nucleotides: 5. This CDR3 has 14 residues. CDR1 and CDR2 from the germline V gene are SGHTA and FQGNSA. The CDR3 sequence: CASSSGQGRYEQYF. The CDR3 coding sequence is TGTGCCAGCAGCTCAGGACAGGGGAGGTACGAGCAGTACTTC. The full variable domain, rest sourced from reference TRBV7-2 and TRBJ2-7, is GAGVSQSPSNKVTEKGKDVELRCDPISGHTALYWYRQSLGQGLEFLIYFQGNSAPDKSGLPSDRFSAERTGGSVSTLTIQRTQQEDSAVYLCASSSGQGRYEQYFGPGTRLTVT.